Shown below are 9 T cell receptor beta chains from a single sample sequenced in a study of control samples from healthy donors and cancer patients. This table comes from immunoSEQ multiplex PCR, and its TCRdb copy is limited to in-frame clones, with some not included. The sample lists roughly 130,000 clones, more than 85% occurring once. Input material: blood. These receptors originate from a woman aged 25 to 45 in good health.

J is TRBJ1-1 and V is TRBV11-1; no clear D. The V end was cut by 3 bases, the J end by 1 base, with 6 bases between. Germline V gene data show CDR1 as SGHAT and CDR2 as FQDESV (reference sequence). This CDR3 contains 13 residues. The CDR3 sequence is CASSFMWNTEAFF. The CDR3 DNA reads as TGTGCCAGCAGCTTCATGTGGAACACTGAAGCTTTCTTT. The variable domain in full, completed from reference TRBV11-1 and TRBJ1-1, reads EAEVAQSPRYKITEKSQAVAFWCDPISGHATLYWYRQILGQGPELLVQFQDESVVDDSQLPKDRFSAERLKGVDSTLKIQPAELGDSAMYLCASSFMWNTEAFFGQGTRLTVV.

The chain uses TRBV5-5 and TRBJ2-5, with D unclear. The CDR3 covers 14 residues. In germline, CDR1 is SGHKS, CDR2 YYEKEE (reference sequence). V gave up 0 bases and J gave up 0 bases, with 6 bases separating them. CDR3 loop: CASSLVGDQETQYF. The CDR3 DNA reads TGTGCCAGCAGCTTGGTGGGCGACCAAGAGACCCAGTACTTC. Full variable domain (remainder filled in from reference TRBV5-5 and TRBJ2-5): DAGVTQSPTHLIKTRGQQVTLRCSPISGHKSVSWYQQVLGQGPQFIFQYYEKEERGRGNFPDRFSARQFPNYSSELNVNALLLGDSALYLCASSLVGDQETQYFGPGTRLLVL.

The V and J genes are TRBV5-1 and TRBJ1-6, with a tentative D call TRBD1 (6 bases). The CDR3 is 14 residues long. CDR1 is SGHRS, CDR2 YFSETQ, per germline. Trimming stripped 0 bases from V and 6 bases from J, with 7 bases between. CDR3 in amino acids: CASSLVDSNSPLHF. The CDR3 nucleotides read TGCGCCAGCAGCTTGGTGGACAGTAATTCACCCCTCCACTTT.

The chain carries TRBV9 and TRBJ2-3, with TRBD1 matching over 9 bases. Germline assignment: CDR1 SGDLS and CDR2 YYNGEE. The V gene end was trimmed by 3 bases and the J gene end by 1 base; junction bases not matched to a gene: 15. This CDR3 comprises 19 residues. The DNA of the CDR3 is TGTGCCAGCAGCGAGGGGTACAGGGGGCTGGGACAACGCACAGATACGCAGTATTTT. It is translated as CASSEGYRGLGQRTDTQYF.

This sequence joins TRBV7-9 and TRBJ1-4, with D perhaps matching TRBD1 (6 bases). The CDR3 contains 16 residues. The V end lost 1 base, the J end lost 3 bases, and 12 bases lay between the germline ends. In germline, CDR1 is SEHNR, CDR2 FQNEAQ (reference sequence). Here the CDR3 DNA reads TGTGCCAGCAGCTTAGTTGGGGGCTCAGCTAATGAAAAACTGTTTTTT. Protein sequence: CASSLVGGSANEKLFF.

The DNA of the CDR3 is TGTGCCAGTAGTATCGGGACCCAGGAACGGCAGTACTTC. It is translated as CASSIGTQERQYF. The chain is built from TRBV19 and TRBJ2-7; TRBD1 or TRBD2 may be the D gene (5 bases each). Germline CDR1 is LNHDA and CDR2 is SQIVND (reference sequence). CDR3 length: 13 residues. The V gene lost 3 bases and the J gene lost 9 bases, with 15 bases spanning the gap.

This rearrangement joins TRBV7-2 to TRBJ2-3, with TRBD2 identical over 10 bases. The CDR3 extends over 17 amino acids. Trimming at V came to 4 bases and at J to 8 bases, leaving 15 bases not matched to a gene. Germline V gives CDR1 SGHTA, CDR2 FQGNSA. The CDR3 sequence: CASSSGLADPRQSTQYF. CDR3 DNA: TGTGCCAGCAGCTCCGGACTAGCGGACCCACGGCAGAGTACGCAGTATTTT. Combining the CDR3 with reference TRBV7-2 and TRBJ2-3 gives the whole variable domain GAGVSQSPSNKVTEKGKDVELRCDPISGHTALYWYRQSLGQGLEFLIYFQGNSAPDKSGLPSDRFSAERTGGSVSTLTIQRTQQEDSAVYLCASSSGLADPRQSTQYFGPGTRLTVL.

J is TRBJ2-5 and V is TRBV5-6; D is possibly TRBD2 (5 bases). The germline V gene has CDR1 SGHDT and CDR2 YYEEEE. Trimming removed 2 bases from V and 2 bases from J, with 10 bases in between. This CDR3 is 14 amino acids long. CDR3 sequence (DNA): TGTGCCAGCAGCTTAGGAGGCCTTCAAGAGACCCAGTACTTC. It yields the protein CASSLGGLQETQYF.

This sequence joins TRBV13 and TRBJ2-1, with 7 bases identical to TRBD2. Germline assignment: CDR1 PRHDT and CDR2 FYEKMQ (reference sequence). The V and J ends lost 0 bases and 1 base, in that order; junction bases with no gene match: 0. This CDR3 spans 15 amino acids. CDR3 sequence: CASSLGGRSYNEQFF. For the CDR3, the DNA is TGTGCCAGCAGCTTAGGCGGGAGGTCCTACAATGAGCAGTTCTTC.